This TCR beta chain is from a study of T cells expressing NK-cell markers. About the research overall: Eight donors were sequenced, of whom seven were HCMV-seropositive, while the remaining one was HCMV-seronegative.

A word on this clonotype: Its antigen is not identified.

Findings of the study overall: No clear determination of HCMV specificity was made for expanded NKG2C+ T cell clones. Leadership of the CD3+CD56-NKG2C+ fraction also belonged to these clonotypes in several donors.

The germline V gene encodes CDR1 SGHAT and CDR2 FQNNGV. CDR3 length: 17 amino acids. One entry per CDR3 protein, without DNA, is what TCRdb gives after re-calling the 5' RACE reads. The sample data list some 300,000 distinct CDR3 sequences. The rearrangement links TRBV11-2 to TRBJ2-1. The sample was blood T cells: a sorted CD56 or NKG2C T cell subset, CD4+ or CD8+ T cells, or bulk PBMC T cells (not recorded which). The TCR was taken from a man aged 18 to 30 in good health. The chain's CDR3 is CASSLDDGVVLYNEQFF.